Described below is a single T cell receptor (beta chain) sequence and its context. CDR1 LNHDA and CDR2 SQIVND come from the germline V gene (reference sequence). The CDR3 consists of 15 residues. Losses at the gene ends were 5 bases for V and 6 bases for J; bases not matched to a gene: 4. This specimen comes from a study of blood T cell repertoires in COVID-19. Study context: PBMCs, B-cell-depleted T cells, or T cells provided the cDNA or gDNA that made up the material.

Authors' data handling: Amplification from reference gene primers served as the basis for estimated nucleated cell counts. Generated by immunoSEQ multiplex PCR, the TCRdb table keeps only in-frame clones and is missing some. That table supplies the V and J calls and clone size; D and trimming were determined from the DNA. This sample has 19,000 or so clones, with under 90% found just once. This receptor was obtained from a human donor in a cohort sampled during active COVID-19. The sample taken for sequencing was peripheral blood. The chain couples TRBV19 to TRBJ2-1; the match to TRBD2 covers 13 bases. The CDR3 DNA reads as TGTGCCAGTAGTTCGAGACTAGCGGGAGGCAATGAGCAGTTCTTC. Encoded protein: CASSSRLAGGNEQFF.